This T cell receptor beta chain was found in a study of T cell repertoires in cytomegalovirus infection. Study overall: An indication of both CMV infection and matching HLA type came from public TCR beta signatures. General study points: CMV-specific HLA-C-restricted TCR beta clonotypes dominated the ex vivo response. CMV carriers with the relevant HLA were identified by cumulative public TCR beta family frequency.

Each CDR3 protein gets one entry after TCRdb re-called the reads with MiXCR. This table has roughly 49,000 distinct CDR3 sequences, 20% appearing once. In regard to this clonotype: Its specificity is unknown.

The sequencing sample was made of PBMCs, sequenced either directly or after in vitro stimulation (not recorded which). The clonotype originates from a human donor in good health (CMV status not recorded). Some clones in this sample may be carry-over from other donors' samples.

CDR3 nucleotides: TGTGCCAGCAAATCAGGGGACGCTCGCACAGATACGCAGTATTTT. Encoded protein: CASKSGDARTDTQYF. This chain connects TRBV6-6 to TRBJ2-3, with a possible D match to TRBD1 (6 bases). Between the trimmed V and J ends, which lost 7 bases and 1 base, there was a span of 15 bases. Germline assignment: CDR1 MNHNY and CDR2 SVGAGI (reference sequence). The CDR3 is 15 residues long.